These T cell receptor beta chains were read from a single sample in a study of identical twins. TCRdb called the 5' RACE reads again in MiXCR, with one record for every CDR3 protein. The sample yields approximately 230,000 distinct CDR3 sequences, about 6.7% seen once. This same sample was also part of a study on T cells expressing NK-cell markers.

What was sequenced was CD8+ T cells sorted from blood. The origin of the receptors is a woman aged 18-30 years in good health. The CDR3 runs from the conserved cysteine through the conserved F or W. A D gene is named only where the DNA matches it firmly. The listing skips clone size in some rows; elsewhere it reads once, few, many or a size class.

>few|TRBV4-3|NA|TRBJ2-5
CASSQGSGPQETQYF
TGCGCCAGCAGCCAAGGCAGCGGGCCCCAAGAGACCCAGTACTTC
>few|TRBV11-2|TRBD2|TRBJ2-1
CASSLLAGSSYNEQFF
TGTGCCAGCAGCTTACTAGCGGGGAGCTCCTACAATGAGCAGTTCTTC
>few|TRBV27|NA|TRBJ2-2
CASSFPAGELFF
TGTGCCAGCAGTTTCCCCGCCGGGGAGCTGTTTTTT
>NA|TRBV5-6|TRBD2|TRBJ2-5
CASSSAWEGQETQYF
TGTGCCAGCAGCTCTGCATGGGAGGGCCAAGAGACCCAGTACTTC
>few|TRBV15|TRBD2|TRBJ2-3
CATGLVAGVTDTQYF
TGTGCCACCGGGCTAGTAGCGGGGGTCACAGATACGCAGTATTTT
>few|TRBV20-1|TRBD2|TRBJ2-1
CSARDLLAGLWEQFF
TGCAGTGCTAGAGATCTGCTAGCGGGGCTATGGGAGCAGTTCTTC
>few|TRBV12-3/TRBV12-4|NA|TRBJ1-1
CASRIQGSRETEAFF
TGTGCCAGCAGGATTCAGGGGTCTCGGGAAACTGAAGCTTTCTTT
>once|TRBV5-5|NA|TRBJ1-2
CASSLGLVGGGYTF
TGTGCCAGCAGCCTCGGACTGGTCGGGGGAGGCTACACCTTC
>many|TRBV14|NA|TRBJ2-1
CASSQEGNEQFF
TGTGCCAGCAGCCAAGAAGGGAATGAGCAGTTCTTC
>NA|TRBV19|NA|TRBJ2-7
CASSIAEDYEQYF
TGTGCCAGTAGTATAGCGGAAGACTACGAGCAGTACTTC
>many|TRBV15|NA|TRBJ1-1
CATSSPTGWPEAFF
TGTGCCACCAGCAGCCCCACAGGGTGGCCTGAAGCTTTCTTT
>NA|TRBV3-1|NA|TRBJ2-6
CHQQTGPGDNVLTF
TGCCACCAGCAAACAGGGCCTGGGGACAACGTCCTGACTTTC
>many|TRBV20-1|NA|TRBJ1-6
CSATDWGNSPLHF
TGCAGTGCTACGGATTGGGGAAATTCACCCCTCCACTTT
>many|TRBV7-6|NA|TRBJ1-1
CASSLAPTEMNTEAFF
TGTGCCAGCAGCTTAGCCCCGACAGAGATGAACACTGAAGCTTTCTTT
>NA|TRBV7-6|NA|TRBJ2-5
CASSPWDTQETQYF
TGTGCCAGCAGCCCATGGGACACCCAAGAGACCCAGTACTTC
>few|TRBV3-1|NA|TRBJ1-3
CASSFRASGNTIYF
TGTGCCAGCAGCTTCCGCGCCTCTGGAAACACCATATATTTT
>few|TRBV12-3/TRBV12-4|NA|TRBJ2-3
CASGHLTDTQYF
TGTGCCAGCGGACACCTCACAGATACGCAGTATTTT
>NA|TRBV7-3|NA|TRBJ2-1
CASSLGVGPYNEQFF
TGTGCCAGCAGCTTGGGGGTAGGGCCCTACAATGAGCAGTTCTTC
>NA|TRBV7-8|NA|TRBJ1-1
CASSWTDSFKEAFF
TGTGCCAGCAGCTGGACAGACAGCTTCAAAGAAGCTTTCTTT
>few|TRBV4-3|TRBD2|TRBJ2-3
CASSHSERENPDTQYF
TGCGCCAGCAGCCATAGCGAGCGGGAGAACCCAGATACGCAGTATTTT
>NA|TRBV12-3/TRBV12-4|TRBD2|TRBJ2-7
CASRERDRLYEQYF
TGTGCCAGCAGGGAGCGGGATCGCCTCTACGAGCAGTACTTC
>few|TRBV6-5|NA|TRBJ2-1
CASSYQSEQFF
TGTGCCAGCAGTTACCAGTCGGAGCAGTTCTTC
>NA|TRBV27|TRBD2|TRBJ2-1
CASSSRRLAETPYNEQFF
TGTGCCAGCAGTTCCCGTCGACTAGCGGAGACCCCCTACAATGAGCAGTTCTTC
>NA|TRBV7-9|NA|TRBJ2-1
CASSSPTSNEQFF
TGTGCCAGCAGCTCACCTACTAGCAATGAGCAGTTCTTC
>few|TRBV13|NA|TRBJ2-1
CASSLATGTEQFF
TGTGCCAGCAGCTTAGCCACCGGGACTGAGCAGTTCTTC
>many|TRBV27|TRBD1|TRBJ1-2
CASSRDRVRYTF
TGTGCCAGCAGTAGGGACAGGGTTCGCTACACCTTC
>many|TRBV6-5|NA|TRBJ1-1
CASSYGALNTEAFF
TGTGCCAGCAGTTACGGGGCCTTGAACACTGAAGCTTTCTTT
>NA|TRBV9|NA|TRBJ2-7
CASSVVGNSYEQYF
TGTGCCAGCAGCGTAGTAGGGAACTCCTACGAGCAGTACTTC
>many|TRBV6-1|TRBD2|TRBJ2-3
CASSLRLAGADTQYF
TGTGCCAGCAGTCTCCGTCTAGCGGGGGCAGATACGCAGTATTTT
>NA|TRBV9|NA|TRBJ2-3
CASSVVTQYF
TGTGCCAGCAGCGTAGTTACGCAGTATTTT
>NA|TRBV9|NA|TRBJ1-1
CASSALGSEAFF
TGTGCCAGCAGCGCGCTCGGCAGTGAAGCTTTCTTT
>NA|TRBV27|TRBD2|TRBJ2-1
CASSLLASGAYNEQFF
TGTGCCAGCAGCTTATTGGCTAGCGGAGCCTACAATGAGCAGTTCTTC
>few|TRBV19|NA|TRBJ2-4
CASSSRDGRNIQYF
TGTGCCAGTAGCTCCCGGGACGGGAGAAACATTCAGTACTTC
>many|TRBV12-3/TRBV12-4|NA|TRBJ1-5
CASSLEGDRLRNQPQHF
TGTGCCAGCAGTTTAGAAGGAGACAGGTTAAGGAATCAGCCCCAGCATTTT
>NA|TRBV5-6|TRBD2|TRBJ2-2
CASSSLASGELFF
TGTGCCAGCAGCTCACTAGCGTCAGGGGAGCTGTTTTTT
>few|TRBV27|NA|TRBJ1-1
CASSPIRNTEAFF
TGTGCCAGCAGCCCCATCCGGAACACTGAAGCTTTCTTT
>many|TRBV5-1|TRBD2|TRBJ2-7
CASRTGLVYEQYF
TGCGCCAGCAGGACCGGACTAGTCTACGAGCAGTACTTC
>many|TRBV7-9|TRBD1|TRBJ2-6
CASSLGDRSSGANVLTF
TGTGCCAGCAGCTTAGGGGACAGGAGCTCTGGGGCCAACGTCCTGACTTTC
>NA|TRBV9|TRBD2|TRBJ2-1
CASSVGSGASSYNEQFF
TGTGCCAGCAGCGTTGGAAGCGGGGCGAGCTCCTACAATGAGCAGTTCTTC
>many|TRBV5-6|NA|TRBJ1-5
CASSLGVGGNQPQHF
TGTGCCAGCAGCTTGGGGGTAGGGGGCAATCAGCCCCAGCATTTT
>few|TRBV4-2|NA|TRBJ2-6
CASSQERGAWGANVLTF
TGTGCCAGCAGCCAAGAACGAGGGGCTTGGGGGGCCAACGTCCTGACTTTC
>few|TRBV18|NA|TRBJ1-4
CASSPPSGNPNEKLFF
TGTGCCAGCTCACCACCATCAGGGAACCCTAATGAAAAACTGTTTTTT
>NA|TRBV6-5|TRBD2|TRBJ2-1
CASSYTRTSGLRGNEQFF
TGTGCCAGCAGTTACACCCGGACTAGCGGCCTACGAGGCAATGAGCAGTTCTTC
>many|TRBV6-1|NA|TRBJ2-5
CASGIINSQETQYF
TGTGCCAGCGGGATAATCAATAGCCAAGAGACCCAGTACTTC
>many|TRBV12-3/TRBV12-4|NA|TRBJ2-7
CASSLTLGDEQYF
TGTGCCAGCAGTTTAACCCTGGGGGACGAGCAGTACTTC
>NA|TRBV5-1|NA|TRBJ1-1
CASRTDMMNTEAFF
TGCGCCAGTAGGACAGACATGATGAACACTGAAGCTTTCTTT
>NA|TRBV6-1|TRBD2|TRBJ2-4
CASRETMAGGPKNIQYF
TGTGCCAGCAGGGAGACTATGGCGGGGGGGCCCAAAAACATTCAGTACTTC
>NA|TRBV5-8|NA|TRBJ2-3
CASGQGTSFGTDTQYF
TGTGCCAGCGGGCAAGGGACAAGTTTTGGCACAGATACGCAGTATTTT
>many|TRBV11-2|TRBD2|TRBJ2-3
CASSLSGRTRAQYF
TGTGCCAGCAGCCTAAGCGGGAGGACCAGGGCGCAGTATTTT
>NA|TRBV9|NA|TRBJ2-3
CASSASGPDTQYF
TGTGCCAGCAGCGCATCAGGGCCAGATACGCAGTATTTT
>NA|TRBV2|NA|TRBJ2-1
CAQDKAGTSRNEQFF
TGTGCCCAAGACAAGGCGGGCACCTCGAGGAATGAGCAGTTCTTC